The TCR beta chain described here comes from a study of CD8 T cells in Susac syndrome. RNA totalling roughly 0.5 to 1 ug underwent reverse transcription with random hexamers. Amplification of TCR beta CDR3 by immunoSEQ multiplex PCR spanned 54 Vbeta and 13 Jbeta. MiXCR was run by TCRdb on the immunoSEQ multiplex PCR reads, yielding one entry per CDR3 protein. The sample records some 400,000 distinct CDR3 sequences, approximately 85% being singletons. V lost 5 bases and J 4 bases, leaving 13 bases between the germline ends. The CDR3 is 14 amino acids. Germline V lookup: CDR1 MGHDK, CDR2 SYGVNS. From blood CD8+ and CD4+ T cells, TCR beta sequences were generated. The multiple sclerosis controls were treatment-naive patients with relapsing-remitting disease that was stable or active. Negative isolation was used for CD8+ and CD4+ T cells and FACS enrichment for TEMRA cells.

Sequenced: CD8+ T cells from PBMCs. The chain recombines TRBV25-1 with TRBJ2-3; D may match TRBD1 or TRBD2 (5 bases each). The clonotype was recovered from a human donor with multiple sclerosis. CDR3 bases: TGTGCCAGCAGTACCGGGACGTTGCCAGATACGCAGTATTTT. Translated: CASSTGTLPDTQYF.